The 5 T cell receptor beta chains below were found in one sample sequenced in a study of T cell repertoires in cytomegalovirus infection. One entry per CDR3 protein results from TCRdb running MiXCR on the reads. This sample yields almost 550,000 distinct CDR3 sequences, of which approximately 16% are seen a single time; more than 20% belongs to the top ten. The sequenced sample was CD8+ T cells from PBMCs. The source is a human donor in good health (CMV status not recorded). Some clones in this sample may be carry-over from other donors' samples.

Turning to this clonotype: A much larger clone is a single base away; this may be a read error. The chain uses TRBV4-2 and TRBJ2-3; D gene unclear. The CDR3 covers 14 residues. V lost 7 bases and J 1 base, leaving 12 bases between the germline ends. Germline V gene data show CDR1 as LGHNA and CDR2 as YNFKEQ. The CDR3 DNA is TGTGCCAGCATAAACCGGTCAGGCACAGATACGCAGTATTTT. Its protein product is CASINRSGTDTQYF.

Comments on this clonotype: Possible read error: a much larger clone is one base away. This rearrangement joins TRBV28 to TRBJ2-4, with D tentatively TRBD2 (6 bases). CDR3 length: 17 amino acids. Germline V lookup: CDR1 MDHEN, CDR2 SYDVKM. The germline V and J ends were trimmed by 8 bases and 2 bases, with 22 bases remaining between them. CDR3 region: CASYGAGWSLTKNIQYF. The CDR3 DNA sequence: TGTGCCAGCTATGGGGCGGGGTGGAGTTTAACCAAAAACATTCAGTACTTC.

This clonotype was counted only a few times. The V gene is TRBV4-1, the J gene TRBJ2-5; D not resolved. The CDR3 totals 16 residues. Trimming took off 4 bases at V and 0 bases at J, with 15 bases between the two ends. The germline CDR1 and CDR2 sequences are MGHRA and YSYEKL. CDR3 nucleotides: TGCGCCAGCAGCCCTACCTCTGGTCAGGACCAAGAGACCCAGTACTTC. It specifies CASSPTSGQDQETQYF.

The sample holds many counts of this clonotype. This chain links TRBV6-1 with TRBJ2-2; D is perhaps TRBD1 or TRBD2 (5 bases each). With 7 bases removed from V and 5 bases from J, the gap between germline ends came to 20 bases. The germline gives CDR1 MNHNS, CDR2 SASEGT. The CDR3 contains 16 residues. This CDR3 reads CASIRGAGIPTGELFF. In DNA, the CDR3 is TGTGCCAGCATTCGAGGGGCGGGTATCCCGACCGGGGAGCTGTTTTTT.

This clonotype was picked up a small number of times. The rearrangement uses TRBV6-6 and TRBJ1-2; possibly TRBD1 for D (6 bases). Germline loops: CDR1 MNHNY, CDR2 SVGAGI (reference sequence). Trimming removed 7 bases at V and 10 bases at J, with 10 bases between. The CDR3 totals 10 residues. CDR3 sequence: CASTGQSYTF. CDR3 nucleotides: TGTGCCAGCACCGGACAGTCCTACACCTTC.